The present T cell receptor (beta chain) was sequenced within a study of CD8+ T cells in alopecia areata. Study-wide context: For the treated group, dosing was oral tofacitinib at 5 to 10 mg twice daily.

Documented treatment: oral pan-JAK inhibitor, 5-10 mg twice daily. As regards this clone: What it binds is not known.

Notes on the study in general: The study found that many expanded lesional clones persisted in scalp and blood during tofacitinib. Compared with normal scalp, lesional scalp had higher clonality and more expanded CD8+ clones. Besides other cells, scalp samples also yield sequences of resident alphabeta T cells from normal skin.

In each case, RNA was isolated and then reverse transcribed into cDNA as the sequencing template. TCRdb's table, derived via immunoSEQ multiplex PCR, lists solely in-frame clones and lacks some. The sample shows roughly 110,000 clones, roughly 50% of them seen only once. The CDR3 contains 11 residues. Germline-derived CDR1 and CDR2 are SNHLY and FYNNEI. Trimming took 7 bases from V and 2 from J, leaving 4 bases between them. This specimen was CD4+ T cells sorted from blood, taken at week 24, from a patient treated with tofacitinib. The TCR was taken from a human donor with alopecia areata. The gene calls are TRBV2 and TRBJ2-3, with unresolved D. In nucleotides, the CDR3 is TGTGCCAGCACCTACACAGATACGCAGTATTTT. Encoded protein: CASTYTDTQYF.